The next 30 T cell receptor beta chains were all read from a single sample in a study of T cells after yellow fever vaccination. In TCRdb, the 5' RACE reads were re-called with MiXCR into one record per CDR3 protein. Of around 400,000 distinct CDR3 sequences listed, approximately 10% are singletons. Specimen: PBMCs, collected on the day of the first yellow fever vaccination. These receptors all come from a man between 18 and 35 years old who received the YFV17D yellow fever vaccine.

CDR3 DNA: TGCGCCAGCAGCTTTGAAGGGTCAGATAATTCACCCCTCCACTTT. Translating it yields CASSFEGSDNSPLHF. The genes are TRBV5-1 and TRBJ1-6; D is ambiguous. Deletions cut 2 bases from V and 5 bases from J, with 11 bases between. Germline V gene lookup returns CDR1 SGHRS and CDR2 YFSETQ. This CDR3 comprises 15 residues.

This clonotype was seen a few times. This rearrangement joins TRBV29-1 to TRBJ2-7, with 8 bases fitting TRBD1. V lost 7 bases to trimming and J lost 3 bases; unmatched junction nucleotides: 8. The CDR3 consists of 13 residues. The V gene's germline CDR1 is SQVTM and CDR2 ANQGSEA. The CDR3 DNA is TGCAGCGCTGGCGGGGACAGGCGCTACGAGCAGTACTTC. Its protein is CSAGGDRRYEQYF.

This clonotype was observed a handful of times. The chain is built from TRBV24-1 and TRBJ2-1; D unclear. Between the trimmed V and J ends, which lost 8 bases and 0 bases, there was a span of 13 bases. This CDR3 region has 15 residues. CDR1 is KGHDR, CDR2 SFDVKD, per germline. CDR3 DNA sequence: TGTGCCACCAATGCCGGGCCGAGCTCCTACAATGAGCAGTTCTTC. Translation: CATNAGPSSYNEQFF.

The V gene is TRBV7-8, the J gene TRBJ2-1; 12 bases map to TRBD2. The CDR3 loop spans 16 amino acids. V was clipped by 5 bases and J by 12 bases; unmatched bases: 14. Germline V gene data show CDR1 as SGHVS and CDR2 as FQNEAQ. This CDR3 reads CASSATWTSGENGQFF. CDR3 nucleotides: TGTGCCAGCAGCGCAACCTGGACTAGCGGGGAAAACGGGCAGTTCTTC.

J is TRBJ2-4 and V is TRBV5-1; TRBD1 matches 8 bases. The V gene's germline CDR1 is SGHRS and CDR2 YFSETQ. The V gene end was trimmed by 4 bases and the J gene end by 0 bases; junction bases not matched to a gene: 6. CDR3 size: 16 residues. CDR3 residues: CASSRTGILAKNIQYF. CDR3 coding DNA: TGCGCCAGCAGCAGGACAGGGATCCTAGCCAAAAACATTCAGTACTTC.

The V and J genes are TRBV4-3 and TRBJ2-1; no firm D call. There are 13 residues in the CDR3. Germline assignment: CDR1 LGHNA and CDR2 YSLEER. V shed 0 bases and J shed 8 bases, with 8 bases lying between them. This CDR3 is CASSQDLWDEQFF. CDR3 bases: TGCGCCAGCAGCCAAGATCTGTGGGATGAGCAGTTCTTC.

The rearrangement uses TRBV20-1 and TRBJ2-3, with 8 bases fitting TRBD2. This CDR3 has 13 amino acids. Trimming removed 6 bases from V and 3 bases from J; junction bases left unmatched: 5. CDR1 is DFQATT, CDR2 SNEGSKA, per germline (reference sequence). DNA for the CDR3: TGCAGTGCCGGAGAGCGGGGGACAGATACGCAGTATTTT. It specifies CSAGERGTDTQYF.

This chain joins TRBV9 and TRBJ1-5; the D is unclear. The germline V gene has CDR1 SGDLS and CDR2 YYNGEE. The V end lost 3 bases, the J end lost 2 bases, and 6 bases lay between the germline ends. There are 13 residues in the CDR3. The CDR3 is CASSAFGNQPQHF. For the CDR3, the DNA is TGTGCCAGCAGCGCGTTCGGCAATCAGCCCCAGCATTTT.

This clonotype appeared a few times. The CDR3: CASSAPGQGGGEQFF. The CDR3 DNA sequence: TGTGCCAGCAGCGCCCCGGGACAGGGGGGAGGTGAGCAGTTCTTC. The V and J genes are TRBV6-5 and TRBJ2-1, with 11 bases that match TRBD1. Germline CDR1 reads MNHEY; CDR2 reads SVGAGI. V gave up 6 bases and J gave up 9 bases; unmatched junction bases: 10. CDR3 length equals 15 residues.

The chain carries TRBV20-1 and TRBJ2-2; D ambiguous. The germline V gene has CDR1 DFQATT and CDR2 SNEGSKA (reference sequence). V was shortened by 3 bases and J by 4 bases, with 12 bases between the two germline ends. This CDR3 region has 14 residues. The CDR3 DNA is TGCAGTGCTAGCCCAGGCCCGGGCACCGGGGAGCTGTTTTTT. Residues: CSASPGPGTGELFF.

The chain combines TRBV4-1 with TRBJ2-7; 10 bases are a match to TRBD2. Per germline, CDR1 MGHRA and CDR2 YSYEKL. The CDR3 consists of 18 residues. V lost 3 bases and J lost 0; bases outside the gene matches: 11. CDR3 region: CASSHGPSSGGLSYEQYF. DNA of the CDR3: TGCGCCAGCAGCCACGGCCCGTCTAGCGGGGGACTCTCCTACGAGCAGTACTTC.

Here the CDR3 reads CASSFSSGGSTDTQYF. The CDR3 DNA sequence: TGTGCCAGCAGTTTCTCTAGCGGGGGGAGCACAGATACGCAGTATTTT. The chain has TRBV27 and TRBJ2-3; 11 positions agree with TRBD2. In germline, CDR1 is MNHEY, CDR2 SMNVEV (reference sequence). V lost 3 bases, J lost 0 bases, and 2 bases stayed unmatched. The CDR3 totals 16 residues.

The CDR3 protein is CASSLPTGMGGELFF. The CDR3 DNA sequence: TGTGCCAGCAGCTTACCGACAGGGATGGGCGGGGAGCTGTTTTTT. V and J are TRBV7-6 and TRBJ2-2; TRBD1 agrees at 7 bases. Unmatched junction bases numbered 7, after V lost 2 bases and J lost 7 bases. The CDR3 runs 15 residues. Germline V gives CDR1 SGHVS, CDR2 FNYEAQ.

CDR3 in amino acids: CASSRDKGAGTQYF. The CDR3 bases are TGTGCCAGCAGCCGGGACAAGGGAGCGGGTACGCAGTATTTT. The gene calls are TRBV4-2 and TRBJ2-3; D is tentatively TRBD1 or TRBD2 (6 bases each). Germline-derived CDR1 and CDR2 are LGHNA and YNFKEQ. V lost 4 bases and J lost 8, with 16 bases in between. This CDR3 spans 14 amino acids.

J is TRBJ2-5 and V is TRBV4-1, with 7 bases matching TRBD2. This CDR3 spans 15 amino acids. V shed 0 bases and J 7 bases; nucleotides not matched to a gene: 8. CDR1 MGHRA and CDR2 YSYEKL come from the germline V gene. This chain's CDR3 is CASSQDLGREGTQYF. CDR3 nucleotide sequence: TGCGCCAGCAGCCAAGATCTGGGAAGGGAGGGGACCCAGTACTTC.

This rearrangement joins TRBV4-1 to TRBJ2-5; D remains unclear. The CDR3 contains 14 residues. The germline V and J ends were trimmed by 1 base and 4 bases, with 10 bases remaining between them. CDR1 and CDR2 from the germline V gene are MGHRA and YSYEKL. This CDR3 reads CASSQVNSAETQYF. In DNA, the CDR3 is TGCGCCAGCAGCCAAGTTAACAGCGCAGAGACCCAGTACTTC.

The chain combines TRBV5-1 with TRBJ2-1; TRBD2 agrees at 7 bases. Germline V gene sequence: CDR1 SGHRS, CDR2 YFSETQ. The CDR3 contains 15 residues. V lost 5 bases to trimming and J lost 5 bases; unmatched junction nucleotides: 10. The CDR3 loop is CASRPGRAPDNEQFF. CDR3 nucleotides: TGCGCCAGCAGGCCGGGGAGGGCACCCGACAATGAGCAGTTCTTC.

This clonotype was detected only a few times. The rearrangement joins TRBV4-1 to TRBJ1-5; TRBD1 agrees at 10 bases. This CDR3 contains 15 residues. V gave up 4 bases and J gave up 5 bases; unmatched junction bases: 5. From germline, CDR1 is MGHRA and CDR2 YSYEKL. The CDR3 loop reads CASSPGTGDYQPQHF. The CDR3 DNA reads TGCGCCAGCAGCCCGGGGACAGGGGATTATCAGCCCCAGCATTTT.

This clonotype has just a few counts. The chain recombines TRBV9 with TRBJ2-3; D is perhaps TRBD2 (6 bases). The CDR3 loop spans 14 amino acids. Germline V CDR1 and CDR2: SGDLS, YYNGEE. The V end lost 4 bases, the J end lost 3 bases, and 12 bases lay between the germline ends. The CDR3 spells CASSRRGETDTQYF. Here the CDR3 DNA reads TGTGCCAGCAGCCGGCGCGGGGAGACAGATACGCAGTATTTT.

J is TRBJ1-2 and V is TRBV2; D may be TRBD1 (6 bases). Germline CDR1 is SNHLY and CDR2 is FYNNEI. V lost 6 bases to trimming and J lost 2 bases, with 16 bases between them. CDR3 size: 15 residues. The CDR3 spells CASRRTALGNYGYTF. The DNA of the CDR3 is TGTGCCAGCAGACGGACAGCTCTCGGGAACTATGGCTACACCTTC.

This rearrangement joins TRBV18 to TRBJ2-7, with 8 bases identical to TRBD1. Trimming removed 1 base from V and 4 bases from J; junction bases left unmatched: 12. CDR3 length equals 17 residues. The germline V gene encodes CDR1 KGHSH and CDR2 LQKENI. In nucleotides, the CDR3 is TGTGCCAGCTCACCACGGTCCGCAGGGGGCGTTTTGTACGAGCAGTACTTC. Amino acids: CASSPRSAGGVLYEQYF.

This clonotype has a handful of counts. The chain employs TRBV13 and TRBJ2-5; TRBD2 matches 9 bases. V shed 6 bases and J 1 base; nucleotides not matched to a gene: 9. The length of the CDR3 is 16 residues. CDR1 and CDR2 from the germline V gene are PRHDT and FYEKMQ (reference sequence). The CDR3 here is CASRRLAESLQETQYF. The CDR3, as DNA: TGTGCCAGCAGACGACTAGCGGAGAGTCTCCAAGAGACCCAGTACTTC.

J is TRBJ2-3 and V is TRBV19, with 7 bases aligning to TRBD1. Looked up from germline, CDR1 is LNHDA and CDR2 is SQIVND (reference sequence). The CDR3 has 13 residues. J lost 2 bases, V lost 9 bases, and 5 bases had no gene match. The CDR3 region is CASQGQLTDTQYF. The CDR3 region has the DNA TGTGCCAGCCAGGGACAGCTCACAGATACGCAGTATTTT. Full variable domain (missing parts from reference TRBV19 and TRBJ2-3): DGGITQSPKYLFRKEGQNVTLSCEQNLNHDAMYWYRQDPGQGLRLIYYSQIVNDFQKGDIAEGYSVSREKKESFPLTVTSAQKNPTAFYLCASQGQLTDTQYFGPGTRLTVL.

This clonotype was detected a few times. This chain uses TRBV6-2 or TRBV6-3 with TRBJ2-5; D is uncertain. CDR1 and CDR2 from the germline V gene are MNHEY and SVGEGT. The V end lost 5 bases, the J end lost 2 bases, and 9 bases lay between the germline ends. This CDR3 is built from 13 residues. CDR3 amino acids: CASSQPPQETQYF. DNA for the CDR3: TGTGCCAGCAGTCAACCTCCTCAAGAGACCCAGTACTTC.

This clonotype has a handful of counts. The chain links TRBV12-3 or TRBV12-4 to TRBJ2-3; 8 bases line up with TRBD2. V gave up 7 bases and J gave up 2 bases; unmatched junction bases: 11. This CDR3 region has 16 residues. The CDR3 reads CASTPQRGGSTDTQYF. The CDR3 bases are TGTGCCAGCACCCCTCAACGGGGGGGGTCCACAGATACGCAGTATTTT.

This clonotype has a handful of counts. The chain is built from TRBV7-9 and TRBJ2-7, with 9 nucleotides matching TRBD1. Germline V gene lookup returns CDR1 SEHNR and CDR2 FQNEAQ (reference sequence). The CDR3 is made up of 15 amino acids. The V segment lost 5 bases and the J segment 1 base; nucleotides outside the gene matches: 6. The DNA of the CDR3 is TGTGCCAGCAGCCCGGACAGGGGCAGGTCCTACGAGCAGTACTTC. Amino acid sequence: CASSPDRGRSYEQYF.

This CDR3 reads CASSRVTPETQYF. The CDR3 DNA reads TGTGCCAGCAGCCGAGTGACCCCAGAGACCCAGTACTTC. This rearrangement joins TRBV28 to TRBJ2-5; D is undetermined. The CDR3 loop spans 13 amino acids. The ends were cut back, 6 bases at V and 4 bases at J, with 12 bases in the middle. The germline gives CDR1 MDHEN, CDR2 SYDVKM.

CDR3 loop: CSASHSSGNTIYF. CDR3 bases: TGCAGTGCTAGTCACAGTTCGGGAAACACCATATATTTT. This rearrangement joins TRBV20-1 to TRBJ1-3; D is unresolved. V was shortened by 3 bases and J by 4 bases, with 10 bases between the two germline ends. CDR3 length: 13 amino acids. In germline, CDR1 is DFQATT, CDR2 SNEGSKA (reference sequence).

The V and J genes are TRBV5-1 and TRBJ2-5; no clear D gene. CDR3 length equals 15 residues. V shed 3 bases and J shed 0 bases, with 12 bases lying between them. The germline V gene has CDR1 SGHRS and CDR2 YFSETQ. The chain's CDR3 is CASSYNGWNQETQYF. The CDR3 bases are TGCGCCAGCAGCTATAATGGGTGGAACCAAGAGACCCAGTACTTC.

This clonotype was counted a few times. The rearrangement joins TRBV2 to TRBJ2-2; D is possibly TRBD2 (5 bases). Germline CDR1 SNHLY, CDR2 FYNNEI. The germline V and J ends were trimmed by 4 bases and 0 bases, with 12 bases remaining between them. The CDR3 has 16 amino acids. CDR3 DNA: TGTGCCAGCAGTGCCCTCAGGACTGCGAACACCGGGGAGCTGTTTTTT. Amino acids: CASSALRTANTGELFF.